This T cell receptor beta chain was captured by sequencing in a study of OX40 agonist ivuxolimab in advanced cancers. Across the study: Partial responses, seen in three patients, involved one hepatocellular carcinoma and two cutaneous melanomas. Overall study findings and caveats: The antigen specificity of the peripheral T cells (those that were expanded) was not determined.

On this clone itself: Its target is not known.

TCRdb keeps only in-frame clones here, not all; method: immunoSEQ multiplex PCR. The table has roughly 64,000 clones, 84% seen once. The CDR3 runs 12 residues. Germline V lookup: CDR1 SGHDT, CDR2 YYEEEE. Losses at the gene ends were 2 bases for V and 8 bases for J; bases not matched to a gene: 3. The sequence derives from an adult with an advanced solid tumor such as melanoma, head and neck, liver or kidney cancer. The V and J genes are TRBV5-6 and TRBJ1-2; 7 bases are a match to TRBD1. The sequencing used CD4+ or CD8+ T cells sorted from blood, collected in a trial of the OX40 agonist ivuxolimab. The CDR3 here is CASSLGGGGYTF. The CDR3 DNA follows: TGTGCCAGCAGCTTAGGGGGCGGAGGCTACACCTTC.